The source of this T cell receptor (beta chain) is a study of PD-1 blockade in mismatch repair-deficient tumors. In the study overall: Patients had about eleven mismatch repair-deficient cancer types and were previously treated and progressing.

The CDR3 contains 12 residues. Looked up from germline, CDR1 is ENHRY and CDR2 is SYGVKD. V gave up 5 bases and J gave up 4 bases; unmatched junction bases: 0. Sequenced by immunoSEQ multiplex PCR; TCRdb stores in-frame clones only, minus some. The sample gives 80,000 to 130,000 clones, 82% of which show up once; roughly 6.2% is in the top ten. Study-level points and caveats: Tumor-resident clones, often undetectable pretreatment in blood, expanded then contracted after pembrolizumab.

On this clone itself: Its target is not known.

This TCR came from an adult with mismatch repair-deficient cancer. This material consisted of peripheral blood, taken about eight months after starting pembrolizumab. This chain connects TRBV10-3 to TRBJ2-5, with 8 positions matching TRBD2. CDR3 residues: CAISSGRETQYF. In DNA, the CDR3 is TGTGCCATCAGTAGCGGGAGAGAGACCCAGTACTTC.